This TCR beta chain is drawn from a study of T-cell memory formation after mild COVID-19. The overall study: Largely, the TCR clusters proved donor specific. General study results and limits: CD4/CD8 balance held among clones contracting day 15 to 85, and later expanders leaned CD4+. CD4+ clones that contracted lay mainly in CM and EM; CD8+ ones lay in EMRA.

Germline CDR1 is SGHVS and CDR2 is FQNEAQ. The CDR3 contains 14 residues. Trimming removed 1 base at V and 2 bases at J, with 8 bases between. This clonotype occurred a few times. The target antigen is unknown. TCRdb ran MiXCR on the 5' RACE reads and lists one entry per CDR3 protein. The sample consists of roughly 110,000 distinct CDR3 sequences, about 17% of them appearing once. J is TRBJ1-2 and V is TRBV7-8; the D is unclear. The TCR comes from an adult woman who had mild COVID-19 (a few samples of this study predate the infection). Cell type and time point are not known. The sequencing sample was made of PBMCs or a T cell subset sorted from them (not recorded which). The CDR3 region is CASSLGPSNYGYTF. The CDR3 region has the DNA TGTGCCAGCAGCTTAGGGCCGAGCAACTATGGCTACACCTTC.